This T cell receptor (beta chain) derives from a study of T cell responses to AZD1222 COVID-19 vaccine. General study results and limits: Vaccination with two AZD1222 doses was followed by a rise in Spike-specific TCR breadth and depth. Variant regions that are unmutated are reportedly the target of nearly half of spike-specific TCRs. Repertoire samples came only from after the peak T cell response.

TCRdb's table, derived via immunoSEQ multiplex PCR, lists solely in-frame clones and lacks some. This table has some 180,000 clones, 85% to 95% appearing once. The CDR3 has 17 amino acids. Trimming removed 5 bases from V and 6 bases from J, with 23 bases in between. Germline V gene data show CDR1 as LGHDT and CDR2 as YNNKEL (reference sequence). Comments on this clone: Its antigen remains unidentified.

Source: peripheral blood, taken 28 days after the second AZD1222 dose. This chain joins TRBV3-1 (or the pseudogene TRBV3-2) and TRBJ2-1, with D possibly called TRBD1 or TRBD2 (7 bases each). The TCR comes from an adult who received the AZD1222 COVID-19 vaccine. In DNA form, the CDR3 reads TGTGCCAGCAGCTCGCCCAGGGGGGGACGCTTTTTCAATGAGCAGTTCTTC. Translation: CASSSPRGGRFFNEQFF.